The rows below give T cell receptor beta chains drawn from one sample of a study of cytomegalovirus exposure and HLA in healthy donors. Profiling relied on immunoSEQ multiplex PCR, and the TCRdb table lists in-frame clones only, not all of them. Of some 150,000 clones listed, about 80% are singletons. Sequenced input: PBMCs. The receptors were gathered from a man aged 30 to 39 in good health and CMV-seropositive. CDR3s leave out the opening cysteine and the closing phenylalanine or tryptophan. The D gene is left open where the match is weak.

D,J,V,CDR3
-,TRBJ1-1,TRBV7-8,ASSALGLENTEAF
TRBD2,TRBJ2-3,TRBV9,ASSGLGGGEGDTQY
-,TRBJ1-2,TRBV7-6,ASSVGDSASYGYT
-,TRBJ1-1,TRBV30,AWSFNRDTEAL
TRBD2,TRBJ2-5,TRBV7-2,ASSLPTSGDGRETQY
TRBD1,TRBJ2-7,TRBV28,ASSLGTGIYEQY
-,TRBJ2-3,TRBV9,ASSVSGERTDTQY
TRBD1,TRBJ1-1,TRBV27,ASSFRGQGAMNTEAF
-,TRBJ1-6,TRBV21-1,ASSRKGGRDHSPLH
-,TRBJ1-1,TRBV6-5,ASSLPGGRHTEAF
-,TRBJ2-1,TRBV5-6,ASSLGRGGTPPGNEQF
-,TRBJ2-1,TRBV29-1,SVEVSQANEQF
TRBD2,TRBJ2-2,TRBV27,ASSLRSGAGTGELF
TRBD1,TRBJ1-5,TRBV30,AGSHRGGQPQH
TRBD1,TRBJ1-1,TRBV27,ASSLDRGNTEAF
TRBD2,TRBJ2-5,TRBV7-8,ASSLRRLAGVETQY
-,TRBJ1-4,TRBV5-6,ASSLSGWSAIEKLF
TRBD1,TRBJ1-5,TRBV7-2,ASSSGTGGNQPQH
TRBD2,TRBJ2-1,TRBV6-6,ASSVGLGPNEQF
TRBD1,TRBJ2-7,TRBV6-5,ASKGDRGYEQY
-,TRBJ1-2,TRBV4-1,ASSQAADSLYGYT
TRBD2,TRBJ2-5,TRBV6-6,ASSYSTSGGEETQY
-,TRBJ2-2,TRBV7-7,ASSPQIAAGELF
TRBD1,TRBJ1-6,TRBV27,ASSQQGAMAPLH
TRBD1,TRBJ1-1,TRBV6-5,ASSFPTGGENTEAF
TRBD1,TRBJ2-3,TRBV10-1,ASSEGQDPTDTQY
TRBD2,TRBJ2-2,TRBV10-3,AIGSGGAGPGELF
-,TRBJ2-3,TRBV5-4,ASSFAGDTGLYTQY
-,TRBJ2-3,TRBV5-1,ASKETGTDTQY
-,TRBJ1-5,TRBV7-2,ASSSNRANQPQH
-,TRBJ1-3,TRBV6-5,ASSYNRDGSGNTIY
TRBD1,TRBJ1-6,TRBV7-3,ASSPQGNNSPLH
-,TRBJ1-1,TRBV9,ASSRGGEAF
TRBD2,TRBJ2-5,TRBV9,ASSWRGGGLMETQY
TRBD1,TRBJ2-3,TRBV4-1,ASSQLDRAPSTDTQY
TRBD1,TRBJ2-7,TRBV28,ASRHRGPDEQY
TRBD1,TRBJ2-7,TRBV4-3,ASSHTLGQGSYEQY
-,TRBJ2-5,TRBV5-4,ASSPRVQETQY
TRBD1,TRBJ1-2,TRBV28,ASSQGTDYGYT
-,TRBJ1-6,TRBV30,AWRPQGFGSPLH
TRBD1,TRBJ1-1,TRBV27,ASSWTGGFPEAF
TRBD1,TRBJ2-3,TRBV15,ATSRARGTGDLDTQY
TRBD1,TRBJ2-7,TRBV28,ASSGGQGILYEQY
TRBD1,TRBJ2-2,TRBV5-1,ASSKDRAAGELF
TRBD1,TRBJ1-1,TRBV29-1,SVGPGGSSTEAF
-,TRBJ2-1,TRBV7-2,ASSPHREYNEQF
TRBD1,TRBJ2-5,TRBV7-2,ASSLETGDDQY
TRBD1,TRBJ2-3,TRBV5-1,ASRGTGSAPDTQY
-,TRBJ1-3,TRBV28,ASSFKGSGNTIY
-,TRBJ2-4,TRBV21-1,ASSTRHPANIQY
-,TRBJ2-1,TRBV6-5,ASSWRGSYNEQF
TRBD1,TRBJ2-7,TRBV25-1,ACRGREPYEQY
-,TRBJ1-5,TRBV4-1,ASSPKLQESSNQPQH
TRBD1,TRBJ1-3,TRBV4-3,ASSQVTGEAGNTIY
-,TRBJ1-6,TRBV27,ASSWIQGNNSPLH
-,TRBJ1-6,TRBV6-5,ASTIGGHSPLH
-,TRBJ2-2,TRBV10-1,ASSEGVRDRTGELF
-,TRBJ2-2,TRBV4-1,ASSHSPGKQQNTGELF
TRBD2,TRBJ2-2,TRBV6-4,ASRELSTSRTGELF
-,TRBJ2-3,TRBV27,ASSVTVSSTDTQY